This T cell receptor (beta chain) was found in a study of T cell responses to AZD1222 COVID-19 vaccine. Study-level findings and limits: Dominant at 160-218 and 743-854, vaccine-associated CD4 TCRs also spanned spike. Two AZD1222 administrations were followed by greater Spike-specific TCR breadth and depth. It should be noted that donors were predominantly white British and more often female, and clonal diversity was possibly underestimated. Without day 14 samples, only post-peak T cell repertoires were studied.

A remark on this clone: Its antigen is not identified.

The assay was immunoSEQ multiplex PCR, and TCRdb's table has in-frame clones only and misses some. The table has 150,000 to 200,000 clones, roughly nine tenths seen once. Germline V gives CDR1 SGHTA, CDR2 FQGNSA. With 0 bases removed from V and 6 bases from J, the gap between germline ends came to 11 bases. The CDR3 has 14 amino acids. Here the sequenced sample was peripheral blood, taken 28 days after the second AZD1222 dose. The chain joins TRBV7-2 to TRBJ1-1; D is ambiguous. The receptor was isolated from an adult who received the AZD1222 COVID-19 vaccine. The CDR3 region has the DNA TGTGCCAGCAGCTTAGCGCTATGGGGTGCTGAAGCTTTCTTT. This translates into CASSLALWGAEAFF.